Described below is a single T cell receptor beta chain sequence and its context. The record originates from a study of cytomegalovirus exposure and HLA in healthy donors. About the study: As an earlier analysis found, 150 million to 200 million T cells yielded approximately 100 million unique TCR beta sequences.

The ends were cut back, 0 bases at V and 2 bases at J, with 21 bases in the middle. Per germline, CDR1 SGHDT and CDR2 YYEEEE. The CDR3 totals 18 residues. A multiplex PCR was run with 60 Vbeta primers and 13 Jbeta primers. Repertoires were generated with immunoSEQ multiplex PCR, while TCRdb's copy carries only in-frame clones and drops some. The table for this sample gives over 100,000 clones. Sequencing was carried out using PBMCs. The sequence derives from a woman aged 40 to 49 in good health and CMV-seropositive. This rearrangement joins TRBV5-6 to TRBJ2-7; D is undetermined. The CDR3 sequence: CASSLAPFSSRMAYEQYF. The CDR3 DNA follows: TGTGCCAGCAGCTTGGCCCCCTTTAGTAGCCGGATGGCCTACGAGCAGTACTTC.